This T cell receptor (beta chain) was captured in a study of control samples from healthy donors and cancer patients. V lost 1 base, J lost 4 bases, and 10 bases lay in between. CDR1 is SGHAT and CDR2 is FQNNGV in the germline V gene. This CDR3 region has 14 residues. Profiling relied on immunoSEQ multiplex PCR, and the TCRdb table lists in-frame clones only, not all of them. Among some 160,000 clones, around 96% were seen once, and the ten largest hold about 9.3%. Points on this clone: This specimen includes other DNA sequences encoding the same CDR3.

V and J are TRBV11-2 and TRBJ1-2, with D maybe TRBD1 (6 bases). The receptor comes from a woman aged 40-49 years in good health. Sequenced input: blood. CDR3 nucleotide sequence: TGTGCCAGCAGCTTAGCTCGAGGGGGCTATGGCTACACCTTC. Amino acids: CASSLARGGYGYTF.